This TCR beta chain was identified in a study of blood T cell repertoires in COVID-19. There are 14 residues in the CDR3. Deletions cut 2 bases from V and 3 bases from J, with 11 bases between. Germline CDR1 and CDR2: SGHAT and FQNNGV. This clone was recorded only once. Data came from immunoSEQ multiplex PCR; TCRdb stores just in-frame clones and leaves some out. The sample records around 300,000 clones, about 86% being singletons. This TCR was sampled from a woman between 70 and 85 years old with COVID-19, enrolled during active disease. Sequenced input: peripheral blood. The rearrangement links TRBV11-2 to TRBJ2-7, with D possibly matching TRBD2 (5 bases). The CDR3 nucleotides are TGTGCCAGCAGCTTAAGGCGGGCGGACTACGAGCAGTACTTC. The encoded protein is CASSLRRADYEQYF.